The next 25 T cell receptor beta chains were all read from a single sample in a study of shared clonotypes between healthy human individuals. Assay used: immunoSEQ multiplex PCR; TCRdb lists only in-frame clones, some missing. The table records around 350,000 clones, 70% to 75% of them present only once. Sequencing input: memory CD4+ T cells sorted from blood. Stated subset: CD45RA-negative fraction. These receptors were obtained from a man younger than 40 in good health.

The chain couples TRBV11-2 to TRBJ2-1; 10 nucleotides match TRBD2. In germline, CDR1 is SGHAT, CDR2 FQNNGV. CDR3 length: 16 amino acids. J lost 6 bases, V lost 0 bases, and 5 bases had no gene match. CDR3 DNA: TGTGCCAGCAGCTTAGAAGGGACTAGCGCCACCAATGAGCAGTTCTTC. As protein: CASSLEGTSATNEQFF.

The V call is TRBV18, the J call TRBJ2-1; no reliable D call. Germline V gene data show CDR1 as KGHSH and CDR2 as LQKENI. The CDR3 runs to 14 residues. Trimming stripped 0 bases from V and 7 bases from J, with 10 bases between. CDR3 DNA sequence: TGTGCCAGCTCACCACCTCATACGGATAATGAGCAGTTCTTC. Its protein is CASSPPHTDNEQFF.

Notes on this clone: A much larger clonotype is one base distant, so this may be a read error. The chain employs TRBV7-2 and TRBJ2-3; D not certain. Germline lookup yields CDR1 SGHTA and CDR2 FQGNSA. CDR3 length: 12 amino acids. The germline V and J ends were trimmed by 5 bases and 2 bases, with 5 bases remaining between them. CDR3 in DNA: TGTGCCAGCAGCGTAGACACAGATACGCAGTATTTT. It codes for CASSVDTDTQYF. The whole variable domain, remainder taken from reference TRBV7-2 and TRBJ2-3, is GAGVSQSPSNKVTEKGKDVELRCDPISGHTALYWYRQSLGQGLEFLIYFQGNSAPDKSGLPSDRFSAERTGGSVSTLTIQRTQQEDSAVYLCASSVDTDTQYFGPGTRLTVL.

CDR3 sequence (DNA): TGTGCCAGCAGCCCACGCATTCTTAGCGAGCAGTACTTC. Protein: CASSPRILSEQYF. V and J are TRBV9 and TRBJ2-7; D gene uncertain. Looked up from germline, CDR1 is SGDLS and CDR2 is YYNGEE. The CDR3 has 13 residues. The V end lost 4 bases, the J end lost 6 bases, and 14 bases lay between the germline ends.

CDR3 in amino acids: CASSPAAAGTGELFF. In DNA, the CDR3 is TGTGCCAGCTCACCTGCTGCAGCAGGCACCGGGGAGCTGTTTTTT. The chain employs TRBV18 and TRBJ2-2; unclear D gene. Germline V gives CDR1 KGHSH, CDR2 LQKENI. The CDR3 has 15 amino acids. Trimming removed 3 bases at V and 4 bases at J, with 12 bases between.

J is TRBJ2-1 and V is TRBV7-2; 8 bases align to TRBD2. The germline CDR1 and CDR2 sequences are SGHTA and FQGNSA. Germline trimming cut 4 bases from V and 3 bases from J; bases unmatched to any gene: 11. The length of the CDR3 is 17 residues. The CDR3 DNA reads as TGTGCCAGCAGCTCCCGGGGGCCGGGACTAGTCTACAATGAGCAGTTCTTC. Its protein product is CASSSRGPGLVYNEQFF. Complete variable domain (other parts from reference TRBV7-2 and TRBJ2-1): GAGVSQSPSNKVTEKGKDVELRCDPISGHTALYWYRQSLGQGLEFLIYFQGNSAPDKSGLPSDRFSAERTGGSVSTLTIQRTQQEDSAVYLCASSSRGPGLVYNEQFFGPGTRLTVL.

This clone was counted only a few times. The chain combines TRBV4-3 with TRBJ1-1; D is ambiguous. Between the trimmed V and J ends, which lost 1 base and 1 base, there was a span of 4 bases. Germline V lookup: CDR1 LGHNA, CDR2 YSLEER. The CDR3 is 13 amino acids. CDR3: CASSQGRNTEAFF. In nucleotides, the CDR3 is TGCGCCAGCAGCCAAGGCAGGAACACTGAAGCTTTCTTT.

V and J are TRBV6-1 and TRBJ2-7; D is possibly TRBD1 (5 bases). Between the trimmed V and J ends, which lost 0 bases and 7 bases, there was a span of 13 bases. Germline V gene lookup returns CDR1 MNHNS and CDR2 SASEGT. There are 14 residues in the CDR3. CDR3 sequence (DNA): TGTGCCAGCAGTGAAGCGCCGACCTGGACAGAGCAGTACTTC. As protein: CASSEAPTWTEQYF.

There are a few counts of this clone. V and J are TRBV6-5 and TRBJ2-5, with 9 nucleotides matching TRBD1. V shed 6 bases, J shed 5 bases, and the junction held 4 bases outside the gene matches. Germline V CDR1 and CDR2: MNHEY, SVGAGI. The CDR3 length is 13 residues. This chain's CDR3 is CASSRDRAETQYF. CDR3 in DNA: TGTGCCAGCAGCCGGGACAGGGCGGAGACCCAGTACTTC.

The chain carries TRBV7-2 and TRBJ1-1, with D perhaps TRBD1 (5 bases). This CDR3 contains 14 residues. Per the germline V gene, CDR1 is SGHTA and CDR2 is FQGNSA. Trimming shortened V by 4 bases and J by 3 bases, and 12 bases separated the two germline ends. The CDR3 is CASSSQAGYTEAFF. CDR3 DNA sequence: TGTGCCAGCAGCTCACAGGCTGGTTACACTGAAGCTTTCTTT. The whole variable domain, remainder taken from reference TRBV7-2 and TRBJ1-1, is GAGVSQSPSNKVTEKGKDVELRCDPISGHTALYWYRQSLGQGLEFLIYFQGNSAPDKSGLPSDRFSAERTGGSVSTLTIQRTQQEDSAVYLCASSSQAGYTEAFFGQGTRLTVV.

V and J are TRBV28 and TRBJ2-7; 9 nucleotides line up with TRBD1. The germline V gene has CDR1 MDHEN and CDR2 SYDVKM. The ends lost 5 bases at V and 5 bases at J; junction bases unmatched: 13. This CDR3 spans 16 amino acids. The CDR3: CASSTGQGRYGDEQYF. As DNA, the CDR3 is TGTGCCAGCAGTACCGGACAGGGGCGGTATGGGGACGAGCAGTACTTC.

The rearrangement links TRBV20-1 to TRBJ2-7, with D unclear. V was pared by 6 bases and J by 2 bases, with 8 bases between. Looked up from germline, CDR1 is DFQATT and CDR2 is SNEGSKA (reference sequence). The CDR3 loop spans 11 amino acids. In DNA, the CDR3 is TGCAGTGCGCCTATTACCTACGAGCAGTACTTC. The encoded protein is CSAPITYEQYF.

This chain joins TRBV11-2 and TRBJ1-2; D is uncertain. Germline V CDR1 and CDR2: SGHAT, FQNNGV. The V end was cut by 3 bases, the J end by 5 bases, with 10 bases between. The length of the CDR3 is 13 residues. CDR3 nucleotide sequence: TGTGCCAGCAGCTTCTTGGGGAATTATGGCTACACCTTC. Translated, it gives CASSFLGNYGYTF. Filled out from reference TRBV11-2 and TRBJ1-2, the complete variable domain reads EAGVAQSPRYKIIEKRQSVAFWCNPISGHATLYWYQQILGQGPKLLIQFQNNGVVDDSQLPKDRFSAERLKGVDSTLKIQPAKLEDSAVYLCASSFLGNYGYTFGSGTRLTVV.

This chain links TRBV7-2 with TRBJ2-3; the D gene is possibly TRBD2 (7 bases). Germline V gives CDR1 SGHTA, CDR2 FQGNSA. The CDR3 has 15 amino acids. V lost 3 bases and J 6 bases, leaving 16 bases between the germline ends. The CDR3 nucleotides are TGTGCCAGCAGCTTGTTCAGCGGGGACACGGATACGCAGTATTTT. This encodes CASSLFSGDTDTQYF.

J is TRBJ2-3 and V is TRBV7-2; 9 bases align to TRBD2. The trim removed 2 bases at V and 0 bases at J, leaving 9 bases unmatched. Germline lookup yields CDR1 SGHTA and CDR2 FQGNSA. This CDR3 has 18 residues. The CDR3 spells CASSLRAGGFTSTDTQYF. The CDR3 bases are TGTGCCAGCAGCTTACGGGCGGGAGGGTTTACTAGCACAGATACGCAGTATTTT.

J is TRBJ2-7 and V is TRBV19; tentative D call: TRBD2 (5 bases). The CDR3 has 14 amino acids. V lost 3 bases and J lost 2, with 11 bases in between. CDR1 is LNHDA and CDR2 is SQIVND in the germline V gene (reference sequence). CDR3 loop: CASSIGLRAYEQYF. The DNA of the CDR3 is TGTGCCAGTAGTATTGGGCTGCGGGCCTACGAGCAGTACTTC.

The rearrangement links TRBV7-8 to TRBJ2-7; D not certain. Trimming pared 1 base from V and 3 bases from J, leaving 16 bases between. The CDR3 runs 16 residues. Per the germline V gene, CDR1 is SGHVS and CDR2 is FQNEAQ. CDR3 region: CASSLETPSHGYEQYF. The CDR3, as DNA: TGTGCCAGCAGCTTAGAAACTCCCTCCCATGGCTACGAGCAGTACTTC.

This rearrangement joins TRBV27 to TRBJ2-7; D remains ambiguous. CDR1 and CDR2 from the germline V gene are MNHEY and SMNVEV (reference sequence). The V end lost 4 bases, the J end lost 3 bases, and 13 bases lay between the germline ends. The CDR3 has 14 amino acids. CDR3 coding DNA: TGTGCCAGCAGTTCCCCAGACAAGGACTACGAGCAGTACTTC. Translated: CASSSPDKDYEQYF.

The V call is TRBV6-6, the J call TRBJ2-1; D is undetermined. V was shortened by 7 bases and J by 7 bases, with 11 bases between the two germline ends. Germline lookup yields CDR1 MNHNY and CDR2 SVGAGI (reference sequence). CDR3 length: 12 residues. The CDR3 DNA reads TGTGCCAGCAAGGCTCCCGGGAATGAGCAGTTCTTC. Its protein is CASKAPGNEQFF.

The V call is TRBV27, the J call TRBJ1-5; TRBD1 is a possible D gene (6 bases). The V gene lost 3 bases and the J gene lost 8 bases, with 14 bases spanning the gap. The length of the CDR3 is 14 residues. Germline CDR1 and CDR2: MNHEY and SMNVEV (reference sequence). The DNA of the CDR3 is TGTGCCAGCAGTTTTTCCGGGAAGGGGGAGCCCCAGCATTTT. Its protein product is CASSFSGKGEPQHF.

This chain uses TRBV29-1 with TRBJ2-3, with D possibly matching TRBD2 (6 bases). CDR1 SQVTM and CDR2 ANQGSEA come from the germline V gene. With 8 bases removed from V and 2 bases from J, the gap between germline ends came to 14 bases. CDR3 length: 13 amino acids. The CDR3 DNA reads TGCAGCAAGACGGGACTGGACACAGATACGCAGTATTTT. Translating gives CSKTGLDTDTQYF.

For the CDR3, the DNA is TGTGCCAGCAGAACCGGGACCTACTCCTACAATGAGCAGTTCTTC. Amino acids: CASRTGTYSYNEQFF. The chain employs TRBV5-6 and TRBJ2-1, with D possibly called TRBD1 or TRBD2 (5 bases each). Germline V gene data show CDR1 as SGHDT and CDR2 as YYEEEE. The CDR3 is 15 amino acids. With 5 bases removed from V and 0 bases from J, the gap between germline ends came to 12 bases.

The CDR3 coding sequence is TGTGCCAGCAGTCCCAGTTGGCCCATGGGAAAACTGTTTTTT. It specifies CASSPSWPMGKLFF. The chain joins TRBV28 to TRBJ1-4; unclear D gene. The V and J ends lost 5 bases and 10 bases respectively, with 17 bases between them. Germline V lookup: CDR1 MDHEN, CDR2 SYDVKM. This CDR3 has 14 amino acids.

Points on this clone: Possible read error: a much larger clone is one base away. The same CDR3 is also encoded by other DNA sequences in this sample. The V gene is TRBV6-1, the J gene TRBJ2-7; no definite D call. This CDR3 has 12 residues. Germline lookup yields CDR1 MNHNS and CDR2 SASEGT. Trimming cost V 4 bases and J 7 bases, with 11 bases left between them. The CDR3: CASSVSGREQYF. CDR3 nucleotides: TGTGCCAGCAGTGTGTCAGGCCGGGAGCAGTACTTC.

This clone showed up many times. The J gene is TRBJ1-4, the V gene TRBV4-3; no definite D call. Trimming removed 4 bases from V and 8 bases from J, with 17 bases in between. CDR3 length: 15 amino acids. CDR1 LGHNA and CDR2 YSLEER come from the germline V gene. CDR3 sequence reads: CASSRHGKFVEKLFF. The CDR3 DNA is TGCGCCAGCAGCCGCCACGGGAAGTTTGTAGAAAAACTGTTTTTT.